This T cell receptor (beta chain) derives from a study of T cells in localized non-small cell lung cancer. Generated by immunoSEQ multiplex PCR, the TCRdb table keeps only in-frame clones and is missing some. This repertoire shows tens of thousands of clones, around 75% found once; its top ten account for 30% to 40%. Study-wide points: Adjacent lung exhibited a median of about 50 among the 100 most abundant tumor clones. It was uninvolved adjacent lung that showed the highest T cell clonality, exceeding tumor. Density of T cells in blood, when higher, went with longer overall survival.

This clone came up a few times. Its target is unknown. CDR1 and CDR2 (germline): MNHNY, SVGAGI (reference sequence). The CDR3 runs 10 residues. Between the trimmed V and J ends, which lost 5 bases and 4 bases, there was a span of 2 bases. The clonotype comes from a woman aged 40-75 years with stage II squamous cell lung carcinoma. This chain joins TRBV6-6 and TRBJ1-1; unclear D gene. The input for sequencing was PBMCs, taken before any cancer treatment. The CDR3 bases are TGTGCCAGCAGTACCACTGAAGCTTTCTTT. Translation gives CASSTTEAFF.